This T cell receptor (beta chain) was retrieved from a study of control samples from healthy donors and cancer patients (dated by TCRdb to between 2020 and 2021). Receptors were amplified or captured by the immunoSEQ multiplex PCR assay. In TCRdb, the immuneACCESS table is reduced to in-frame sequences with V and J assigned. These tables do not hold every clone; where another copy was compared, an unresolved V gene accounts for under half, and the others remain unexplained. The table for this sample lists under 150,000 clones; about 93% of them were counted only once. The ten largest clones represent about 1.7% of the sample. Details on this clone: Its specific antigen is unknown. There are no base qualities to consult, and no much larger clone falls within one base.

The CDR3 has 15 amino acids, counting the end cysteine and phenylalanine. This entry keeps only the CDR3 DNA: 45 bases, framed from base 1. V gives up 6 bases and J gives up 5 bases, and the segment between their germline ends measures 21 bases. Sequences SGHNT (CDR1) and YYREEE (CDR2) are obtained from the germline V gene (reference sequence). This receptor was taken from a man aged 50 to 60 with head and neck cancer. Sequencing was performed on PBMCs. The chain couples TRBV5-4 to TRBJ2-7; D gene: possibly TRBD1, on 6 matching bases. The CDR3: CASKPQGSREDEQYF. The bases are TGTGCCAGCAAACCCCAGGGGAGTCGTGAAGACGAGCAGTACTTC.